Shown below are 29 T cell receptor beta chains from a single sample sequenced in a study of cytomegalovirus exposure and HLA in healthy donors. Researchers ran the PCR with 60 Vbeta and 13 Jbeta primers. The table came from immunoSEQ multiplex PCR; TCRdb's copy has only in-frame clones and leaves some out. The table has 89,000 or so clones, 70% to 75% seen once. Sequencing was done on a sample of PBMCs. These receptors were taken from a man aged 55 to 70 in good health and CMV-seronegative.

The chain recombines TRBV5-1 with TRBJ2-3; TRBD2 matches 8 bases. The germline V gene encodes CDR1 SGHRS and CDR2 YFSETQ. The CDR3 length is 16 residues. The V gene end was trimmed by 4 bases and the J gene end by 2 bases; junction bases not matched to a gene: 9. This CDR3 is CASSPGRGGNTDTQYF. The CDR3 DNA reads as TGCGCCAGCAGCCCCGGACGCGGGGGGAACACAGATACGCAGTATTTT.

This chain uses TRBV6-1 with TRBJ2-5, with D possibly TRBD1 on 6 matching bases. Germline CDR1 reads MNHNS; CDR2 reads SASEGT. CDR3 length: 15 residues. The V gene lost 7 bases and the J gene lost 1 base, with 16 bases spanning the gap. CDR3 sequence (DNA): TGTGCCAGCACCCCCCAGTGGGGGCCCCAAGAGACCCAGTACTTC. Its translation is CASTPQWGPQETQYF.

The chain combines TRBV6-1 with TRBJ1-6; the match to TRBD1 covers 8 bases. The CDR3 is made up of 18 amino acids. V shed 2 bases, J shed 0 bases, and the junction held 6 bases outside the gene matches. Germline V gene lookup returns CDR1 MNHNS and CDR2 SASEGT. The CDR3 nucleotides are TGTGCCAGCAGTGAATTGGGACAGGAGAGCTCCTATAATTCACCCCTCCACTTT. Its translation is CASSELGQESSYNSPLHF.

This chain links TRBV5-1 with TRBJ2-7; TRBD2 is a possible D gene (7 bases). Germline CDR1 is SGHRS and CDR2 is YFSETQ. Trimming shortened V by 4 bases and J by 4 bases, and 12 bases separated the two germline ends. The CDR3 is 13 amino acids. CDR3 residues: CASSGGGYYEQYF. The CDR3 DNA sequence: TGCGCCAGCAGCGGCGGGGGCTATTACGAGCAGTACTTC.

The rearrangement links TRBV11-2 to TRBJ2-2; D remains unclear. With 8 bases removed from V and 4 bases from J, the gap between germline ends came to 14 bases. The CDR3 is 14 residues long. Germline values: CDR1 SGHAT, CDR2 FQNNGV. CDR3 protein: CASRQHPGTGELFF. In DNA, the CDR3 is TGTGCCAGCCGGCAGCATCCGGGCACCGGGGAGCTGTTTTTT.

In DNA, the CDR3 is TGTGCCAGTAGTATAGCCGGGACAGGGTATCCCTACGAGCAGTACTTC. Residues: CASSIAGTGYPYEQYF. The chain uses TRBV19 and TRBJ2-7; 9 positions agree with TRBD1. Germline V CDR1 and CDR2: LNHDA, SQIVND (reference sequence). This CDR3 comprises 16 residues. Unmatched junction bases numbered 6, after V lost 1 base and J lost 2 bases.

J is TRBJ2-1 and V is TRBV5-1, with TRBD2 matching 8 bases. V gave up 4 bases and J gave up 6 bases; unmatched junction bases: 6. The CDR3 contains 14 residues. CDR1 and CDR2 from the germline V gene are SGHRS and YFSETQ. Here the CDR3 reads CASSPGLVRNEQFF. Written as DNA, the CDR3 is TGCGCCAGCAGCCCGGGACTAGTACGCAATGAGCAGTTCTTC.

J is TRBJ1-6 and V is TRBV27, with 9 bases aligning to TRBD1. Germline CDR1 is MNHEY and CDR2 is SMNVEV (reference sequence). V was clipped by 2 bases and J by 0 bases; unmatched bases: 5. The CDR3 runs to 18 residues. CDR3 nucleotides: TGTGCCAGCAGTTTAGGACAGGGGCGCAGCTCCTATAATTCACCCCTCCACTTT. It yields the protein CASSLGQGRSSYNSPLHF.

Worth noting for this clone: Other DNA sequences in this sample translate to the same CDR3. J is TRBJ2-1 and V is TRBV9, with TRBD1 matching over 7 bases. CDR1 and CDR2 (germline): SGDLS, YYNGEE. The CDR3 is made up of 16 amino acids. Trimming removed 3 bases from V and 1 base from J; junction bases left unmatched: 7. The CDR3 DNA reads TGTGCCAGCAGCGCCTCACAGGGGAGATCCTACAATGAGCAGTTCTTC. It is translated as CASSASQGRSYNEQFF.

The rearrangement joins TRBV6-5 to TRBJ1-2, with a weak D call TRBD1 (6 bases). This CDR3 region has 14 residues. From germline, CDR1 is MNHEY and CDR2 SVGAGI. V lost 5 bases and J lost 4, with 14 bases in between. In DNA, the CDR3 is TGTGCCAGCAGTGAGAACCGGGACACCTATGGCTACACCTTC. Translating gives CASSENRDTYGYTF.

The J gene is TRBJ2-6, the V gene TRBV30; a possible D gene is TRBD1 (6 bases). The CDR3 is 15 residues long. From germline, CDR1 is GTSNPN and CDR2 SVGIG (reference sequence). V lost 2 bases and J 0 bases, leaving 8 bases between the germline ends. Here the CDR3 DNA reads TGTGCCTGGAGTCAGGGGAGCTCTGGGGCCAACGTCCTGACTTTC. Amino acids: CAWSQGSSGANVLTF. Together with reference TRBV30 and TRBJ2-6, the CDR3 gives the full variable domain: SQTIHQWPATLVQPVGSPLSLECTVEGTSNPNLYWYRQAAGRGLQLLFYSVGIGQISSEVPQNLSASRPQDRQFILSSKKLLLSDSGFYLCAWSQGSSGANVLTFGAGSRLTVL.

This clone was counted between two and nine times. The J gene is TRBJ1-1, the V gene TRBV6-5; 7 bases agree with TRBD1. Germline V gene sequence: CDR1 MNHEY, CDR2 SVGAGI. V shed 6 bases and J 0 bases; nucleotides not matched to a gene: 4. This CDR3 contains 14 residues. CDR3 region: CASRTTGVNTEAFF. The CDR3, as DNA: TGTGCCAGCAGAACTACAGGGGTGAACACTGAAGCTTTCTTT.

V usage is TRBV10-3 and J usage is TRBJ2-3; 8 bases fit TRBD2. With V trimmed by 0 bases and J by 5 bases, 10 bases remained unmatched. The CDR3 runs 17 residues. Germline assignment: CDR1 ENHRY and CDR2 SYGVKD. As DNA, the CDR3 is TGTGCCATCAGTGAGTCGAAGGAGCGGGGGTCTGTAGATACGCAGTATTTT. It codes for CAISESKERGSVDTQYF.

The gene calls are TRBV11-2 and TRBJ1-2; D is unclear. CDR1 and CDR2 (germline): SGHAT, FQNNGV. CDR3 length: 14 amino acids. V was shortened by 0 bases and J by 3 bases, with 8 bases between the two germline ends. CDR3 in amino acids: CASSLDAQYYGYTF. CDR3 DNA: TGTGCCAGCAGCTTAGATGCCCAGTACTATGGCTACACCTTC. The complete variable domain, with remaining parts taken from reference TRBV11-2 and TRBJ1-2, reads EAGVAQSPRYKIIEKRQSVAFWCNPISGHATLYWYQQILGQGPKLLIQFQNNGVVDDSQLPKDRFSAERLKGVDSTLKIQPAKLEDSAVYLCASSLDAQYYGYTFGSGTRLTVV.

The rearrangement links TRBV9 to TRBJ1-6; D is unclear. CDR1 is SGDLS, CDR2 YYNGEE, per germline. Trimming shortened V by 2 bases and J by 8 bases, and 8 bases separated the two germline ends. There are 13 residues in the CDR3. CDR3 sequence: CASSVAGDSPLHF. CDR3 DNA: TGTGCCAGCAGCGTCGCCGGGGATTCACCCCTCCACTTT.

This clone appeared a few times. This chain joins TRBV4-2 and TRBJ2-1, with 8 positions matching TRBD2. This CDR3 region has 15 residues. Per germline, CDR1 LGHNA and CDR2 YNFKEQ. V dropped 1 base and J dropped 5; count of bases not matched to a gene: 4. The chain's CDR3 is CASSQVTSGHNEQFF. The DNA for the CDR3 is TGTGCCAGCAGCCAAGTAACTAGCGGTCACAATGAGCAGTTCTTC.

The V gene is TRBV6-6, the J gene TRBJ2-1, with D possibly matching TRBD1 (6 bases). This CDR3 contains 12 residues. Germline-derived CDR1 and CDR2 are MNHNY and SVGAGI (reference sequence). V was clipped by 8 bases and J by 7 bases, with 12 bases between them. CDR3 DNA sequence: TGTGCCAGCCGCTACAGGGAGAATGAGCAGTTCTTC. It yields the protein CASRYRENEQFF.

The rearrangement joins TRBV9 to TRBJ1-4, with 9 bases lining up with TRBD1. Looked up from germline, CDR1 is SGDLS and CDR2 is YYNGEE. V dropped 2 bases and J dropped 4; count of bases not matched to a gene: 0. CDR3 length equals 14 residues. The CDR3 here is CASSVTGGNEKLFF. In DNA, the CDR3 is TGTGCCAGCAGCGTGACAGGGGGTAATGAAAAACTGTTTTTT.

This clone was picked up a small number of times. The chain has TRBV19 and TRBJ1-5; TRBD1 might be the D (5 bases). Trimming cost V 7 bases and J 0 bases, with 16 bases left between them. Germline CDR1 LNHDA, CDR2 SQIVND (reference sequence). The CDR3 runs to 16 residues. DNA of the CDR3: TGTGCCAGTACCCCGGACATACAAAATAGCAATCAGCCCCAGCATTTT. Translated, it gives CASTPDIQNSNQPQHF.

This clone was observed a few times. This chain connects TRBV19 to TRBJ2-7; 14 bases align to TRBD2. The V segment lost 6 bases and the J segment 2 bases; nucleotides outside the gene matches: 6. CDR1 and CDR2 from the germline V gene are LNHDA and SQIVND (reference sequence). The CDR3 has 16 residues. The CDR3: CASRPGLAGDAYEQYF. CDR3 in DNA: TGTGCCAGTAGACCGGGACTAGCGGGGGACGCCTACGAGCAGTACTTC.

This chain links TRBV19 with TRBJ1-1, with D perhaps matching TRBD1 (5 bases). V shed 4 bases and J shed 5 bases, with 11 bases lying between them. Germline V gene data show CDR1 as LNHDA and CDR2 as SQIVND (reference sequence). The CDR3 is made up of 13 amino acids. CDR3 region: CASSKPGGTEAFF. In DNA form, the CDR3 reads TGTGCCAGTAGTAAACCGGGGGGGACTGAAGCTTTCTTT.

This clone was picked up one time. The V call is TRBV6-5, the J call TRBJ1-6; 9 nucleotides match TRBD1. Germline CDR1 MNHEY, CDR2 SVGAGI. This CDR3 has 14 amino acids. V was clipped by 6 bases and J by 7 bases; unmatched bases: 4. DNA of the CDR3: TGTGCCAGCAGCCGCGGGACAGGGAATTCACCCCTCCACTTT. Translated: CASSRGTGNSPLHF.

The J gene is TRBJ2-3, the V gene TRBV5-3, with 7 bases fitting TRBD2. TRBV5-3 is an ORF, and what it does is uncertain. V was clipped by 4 bases and J by 10 bases; unmatched bases: 3. The CDR3 loop spans 11 amino acids. CDR3 in amino acids: CARSERGSQYF. CDR3 coding DNA: TGTGCCAGAAGCGAGCGGGGCTCGCAGTATTTT.

The chain combines TRBV2 with TRBJ2-6; D may be TRBD2 (6 bases). The germline V and J ends were trimmed by 2 bases and 4 bases, with 9 bases remaining between them. This CDR3 has 15 amino acids. Germline loops: CDR1 SNHLY, CDR2 FYNNEI. CDR3 loop: CASSELASGANVLTF. CDR3 nucleotides: TGTGCCAGCAGTGAACTAGCGTCGGGGGCCAACGTCCTGACTTTC. The full variable domain, rest sourced from reference TRBV2 and TRBJ2-6, is EPEVTQTPSHQVTQMGQEVILRCVPISNHLYFYWYRQILGQKVEFLVSFYNNEISEKSEIFDDQFSVERPDGSNFTLKIRSTKLEDSAMYFCASSELASGANVLTFGAGSRLTVL.

This chain joins TRBV6-1 and TRBJ2-1, with TRBD1 matching 8 bases. CDR1 is MNHNS, CDR2 SASEGT, per germline. Trimming removed 9 bases from V and 5 bases from J; junction bases left unmatched: 6. The CDR3 runs 13 residues. CDR3 DNA sequence: TGTGCCAGTCCGGACAGGGTGAACAATGAGCAGTTCTTC. It specifies CASPDRVNNEQFF.

The J gene is TRBJ2-7, the V gene TRBV6-1; 9 bases align to TRBD1. J gave up 2 bases and V 3 bases, and 5 bases lay outside the gene matches. Germline-derived CDR1 and CDR2 are MNHNS and SASEGT. The CDR3 is 15 amino acids. The DNA of the CDR3 is TGTGCCAGCAGTGAGTGGGACAGGGCACCCTACGAGCAGTACTTC. Its translation is CASSEWDRAPYEQYF.

The chain recombines TRBV4-1 with TRBJ2-5; 7 nucleotides line up with TRBD1. The CDR3 extends over 15 amino acids. After removal of 2 bases from V and 5 bases from J, the junction contained 8 bases not matched to a gene. Germline V gene lookup returns CDR1 MGHRA and CDR2 YSYEKL. The DNA of the CDR3 is TGCGCCAGCAGCCAACCTGGGACAGTGGACGAGACCCAGTACTTC. Its translation: CASSQPGTVDETQYF.

The chain has TRBV7-8 and TRBJ2-1; D is possibly TRBD1 (5 bases). The CDR3 consists of 17 residues. From germline, CDR1 is SGHVS and CDR2 FQNEAQ. V lost 2 bases to trimming and J lost 0 bases, with 14 bases between them. In nucleotides, the CDR3 is TGTGCCAGCAGCTTACTTGGGGCCTCGAGCTCCTACAATGAGCAGTTCTTC. This sequence encodes CASSLLGASSSYNEQFF.

The CDR3, as DNA: TGTGCCAGCAGCTTGGCAGGGGGCGAGTTCTTC. Translation gives CASSLAGGEFF. This chain connects TRBV5-4 to TRBJ2-1, with 8 bases lining up with TRBD1. There are 11 residues in the CDR3. The germline V gene has CDR1 SGHNT and CDR2 YYREEE (reference sequence). Trimming removed 0 bases from V and 14 bases from J; junction bases left unmatched: 1.